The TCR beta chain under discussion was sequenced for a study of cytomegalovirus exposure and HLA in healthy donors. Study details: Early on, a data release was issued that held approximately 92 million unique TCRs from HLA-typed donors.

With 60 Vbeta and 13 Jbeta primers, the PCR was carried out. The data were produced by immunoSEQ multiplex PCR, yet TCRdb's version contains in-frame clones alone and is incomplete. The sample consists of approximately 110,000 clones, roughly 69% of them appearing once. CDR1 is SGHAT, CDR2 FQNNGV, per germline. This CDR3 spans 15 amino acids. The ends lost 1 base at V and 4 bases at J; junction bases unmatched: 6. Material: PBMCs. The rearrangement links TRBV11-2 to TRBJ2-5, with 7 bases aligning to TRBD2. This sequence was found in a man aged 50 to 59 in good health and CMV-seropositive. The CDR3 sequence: CASSLGVAGGETQYF. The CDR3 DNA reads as TGTGCCAGCAGCTTAGGAGTAGCGGGTGGAGAGACCCAGTACTTC.